Listed here are 4 T cell receptor beta chains from one sample, sequenced in a study of CD8 T cells in ankylosing spondylitis. Study outcomes and limitations: What seemed typical of ankylosing spondylitis blood was a TCR beta motif built from about eight highly homologous variants.

Their antigens are not known. TCRdb processed the 5' RACE reads anew with MiXCR; each CDR3 protein has one entry. The repertoire holds around 890,000 distinct CDR3 sequences, with 12% as singletons. Sequenced input: blood, either unsorted or a sorted T cell fraction (not recorded which). Source of these receptors: a male donor with ankylosing spondylitis.

A few counts support this clonotype. The genes are TRBV20-1 and TRBJ1-6; D perhaps matches TRBD1 (6 bases). The CDR3 extends over 14 amino acids. The ends were cut back, 2 bases at V and 10 bases at J, with 15 bases in the middle. Germline V lookup: CDR1 DFQATT, CDR2 SNEGSKA (reference sequence). The CDR3 DNA reads as TGCAGTGCTAGAAGGTTTCAGGGGACCTCACCCCTCCACTTT. Its translation is CSARRFQGTSPLHF.

CDR3 sequence reads: CASSFTTGAGAYEQYF. The CDR3 bases are TGTGCCAGCAGCTTCACGACAGGGGCCGGGGCCTACGAGCAGTACTTC. The chain is built from TRBV7-8 and TRBJ2-7, with TRBD1 identical over 8 bases. Germline trimming cut 3 bases from V and 2 bases from J; bases unmatched to any gene: 9. Germline V gene lookup returns CDR1 SGHVS and CDR2 FQNEAQ. The CDR3 totals 16 residues.

This clonotype occurred many times. The V call is TRBV4-3, the J call TRBJ1-6; D unclear. The CDR3 totals 14 residues. The germline V and J ends were trimmed by 2 bases and 10 bases, with 12 bases remaining between them. Germline-derived CDR1 and CDR2 are LGHNA and YSLEER. The CDR3, as DNA: TGCGCCAGCAGCCAATTAGACCCAGGATCACCCCTCCACTTT. The encoded protein is CASSQLDPGSPLHF.

The chain carries TRBV6-1 and TRBJ2-5; the D gene could be TRBD1 or TRBD2 (5 bases each). The CDR3 is 15 residues long. Germline loops: CDR1 MNHNS, CDR2 SASEGT. V was trimmed by 6 bases and J by 0 bases, leaving 14 bases between them. DNA for the CDR3: TGTGCCAGCAGCGGGGCAGAGATGTACCAAGAGACCCAGTACTTC. Translated, it gives CASSGAEMYQETQYF.